Below, 25 T cell receptor beta chains from the same sample are listed, as sequenced in a study of T-cell memory formation after mild COVID-19. A single record per CDR3 protein comes from TCRdb applying MiXCR to the 5' RACE reads. The data contain roughly 400,000 distinct CDR3 sequences, under 20% of them seen just once; the ten biggest clones take up under 25%. Material for sequencing was PBMCs or a T cell subset sorted from them (not recorded which). These receptors came from a man aged 18 to 30 who had mild COVID-19 (a few samples of this study predate the infection). Cell type and time point are not known.

This clonotype turned up a few times. The V gene is TRBV12-5, the J gene TRBJ2-1, with a possible D match to TRBD2 (5 bases). CDR1 is LGHNT and CDR2 is FRNRAP in the germline V gene. V shed 2 bases and J shed 4 bases, with 12 bases lying between them. CDR3 size: 15 residues. The CDR3 nucleotides are TGTGCTAGTGGTTTGATGGGGAGCCTGTACAATGAGCAGTTCTTC. Protein sequence: CASGLMGSLYNEQFF.

Only a few counts were recorded for this clonotype. This rearrangement joins TRBV12-3 or TRBV12-4 to TRBJ1-3; D is uncertain. V was cut by 4 bases and J by 3 bases, with 10 bases left in between. There are 14 residues in the CDR3. The CDR3 bases are TGTGCCAGCAGTTCAGTTTGGGGTGGAAACACCATATATTTT. Translating it yields CASSSVWGGNTIYF.

This clonotype was recorded a few times. The rearrangement joins TRBV6-2 or TRBV6-3 to TRBJ2-3; D possibly corresponds to TRBD2 (7 bases). The length of the CDR3 is 14 residues. Germline-derived CDR1 and CDR2 are MNHEY and SVGEGT. The V and J ends lost 5 bases and 7 bases respectively, with 16 bases between them. CDR3 nucleotides: TGTGCCAGCAGTCGGAGGGGGGGCCAACATACGCAGTATTTT. Translating it yields CASSRRGGQHTQYF.

This clonotype was counted ten times or more. The J gene is TRBJ2-3, the V gene TRBV7-9, with 8 bases matching TRBD2. V trimming: 5 bases; J trimming: 4 bases; junction bases outside the gene matches: 5. The length of the CDR3 is 14 residues. Germline CDR1 SEHNR, CDR2 FQNEAQ (reference sequence). The CDR3 DNA sequence: TGTGCCAGCAGCACGGGACTAGGGGCAGATACGCAGTATTTT. Encoded protein: CASSTGLGADTQYF.

This clonotype was observed a handful of times. This rearrangement joins TRBV28 to TRBJ2-3; tentatively, D is TRBD1 (7 bases). The germline V gene has CDR1 MDHEN and CDR2 SYDVKM. CDR3 length: 18 residues. The V end lost 4 bases, the J end lost 3 bases, and 23 bases lay between the germline ends. CDR3 DNA: TGTGCCAGCAGTTCCAATAGGAGGGGGCACGCCCTTACAGATACGCAGTATTTT. Residues: CASSSNRRGHALTDTQYF.

The chain joins TRBV4-2 to TRBJ2-7; D is unresolved. V lost 0 bases and J 5 bases, leaving 14 bases between the germline ends. CDR1 and CDR2 (germline): LGHNA, YNFKEQ. This CDR3 comprises 15 residues. CDR3 loop: CASSQDRARLHEQYF. CDR3 in DNA: TGTGCCAGCAGCCAAGATAGAGCCAGGCTCCACGAGCAGTACTTC.

This clonotype has a handful of counts. The V gene is TRBV4-1, the J gene TRBJ2-3, with 7 bases lining up with TRBD2. The V gene's germline CDR1 is MGHRA and CDR2 YSYEKL. The V and J ends lost 6 bases and 0 bases, in that order; junction bases with no gene match: 9. The CDR3 length is 16 residues. Written as DNA, the CDR3 is TGCGCCAGCAGACTGAATCCGGGACTAAGCACAGATACGCAGTATTTT. Protein product: CASRLNPGLSTDTQYF.

This clonotype occurred many times. The chain joins TRBV6-2 or TRBV6-3 to TRBJ2-5, with 8 nucleotides matching TRBD1. Losses at the gene ends were 4 bases for V and 4 bases for J; bases not matched to a gene: 8. The V gene's germline CDR1 is MNHEY and CDR2 SVGEGT. The CDR3 spans 15 residues. CDR3 sequence (DNA): TGTGCCAGCAGTTCTTACGGACAGGGAGGAGAGACCCAGTACTTC. This gives the protein CASSSYGQGGETQYF.

The CDR3 spells CASSFGQWVDTQYF. For the CDR3, the DNA is TGTGCCAGCAGTTTCGGACAGTGGGTGGATACGCAGTATTTT. This chain joins TRBV28 and TRBJ2-3; TRBD1 is a possible D gene (6 bases). V dropped 3 bases and J dropped 6 bases, with 13 bases sitting between them. The CDR3 contains 14 residues. Germline loops: CDR1 MDHEN, CDR2 SYDVKM.

This clonotype has just a few counts. As DNA, the CDR3 is TGTGCCAACCAGAAGAGCGGGGCCGGGGGAGATACGCAGTATTTT. Residues: CANQKSGAGGDTQYF. This chain connects TRBV18 to TRBJ2-3; the match to TRBD2 covers 7 bases. CDR3 length: 15 residues. The trim removed 10 bases at V and 5 bases at J, leaving 15 bases unmatched. Germline CDR1 KGHSH, CDR2 LQKENI.

The V and J genes are TRBV7-2 and TRBJ2-7; a weak D match, TRBD2 (5 bases). V was trimmed by 0 bases and J by 6 bases, leaving 12 bases between them. The CDR3 consists of 14 residues. Germline CDR1 and CDR2: SGHTA and FQGNSA. The CDR3 bases are TGTGCCAGCAGCTTAGCGAGGGCCGGAGGCGAGCAGTACTTC. This translates into CASSLARAGGEQYF.

This clonotype was detected only a few times. The rearrangement joins TRBV5-1 to TRBJ1-2; possible D gene TRBD1, 5 bases. Germline assignment: CDR1 SGHRS and CDR2 YFSETQ. CDR3 length: 14 amino acids. V shed 0 bases and J shed 8 bases, with 14 bases lying between them. This CDR3 reads CASSLAGQGRGYTF. DNA of the CDR3: TGCGCCAGCAGCTTGGCCGGGCAGGGCCGGGGCTACACCTTC.

J is TRBJ1-4 and V is TRBV29-1; D unclear. The CDR3 runs to 14 residues. Germline V gene sequence: CDR1 SQVTM, CDR2 ANQGSEA. Between the trimmed V and J ends, which lost 6 bases and 1 base, there was a span of 12 bases. The CDR3 DNA is TGCAGCGTCCACTTGGGAGGAACTAATGAAAAACTGTTTTTT. It is translated as CSVHLGGTNEKLFF.

The chain joins TRBV4-3 to TRBJ2-3, with D possibly matching TRBD2 (7 bases). V gave up 0 bases and J gave up 4 bases, with 14 bases separating them. Germline V CDR1 and CDR2: LGHNA, YSLEER. The CDR3 contains 16 residues. CDR3 bases: TGCGCCAGCAGCCAAGATAGGGGGGGGCGGCCAGATACGCAGTATTTT. Amino acids: CASSQDRGGRPDTQYF.

The genes are TRBV2 and TRBJ1-6, with TRBD1 matching 11 bases. J was trimmed by 8 bases and V by 9 bases; bases with no gene match: 3. The CDR3 is made up of 13 amino acids. From germline, CDR1 is SNHLY and CDR2 FYNNEI. Written as DNA, the CDR3 is TGTGCCAGTACGGGACAGGGGGATTCACCCCTCCACTTT. Amino acids: CASTGQGDSPLHF.

This clonotype was recorded at least ten times. The J gene is TRBJ1-2, the V gene TRBV15; no clear D. Looked up from germline, CDR1 is LNHNV and CDR2 is YYDKDF (reference sequence). V lost 0 bases and J lost 6, with 17 bases in between. This CDR3 contains 16 residues. CDR3 loop: CATSRDPRSDVHGYTF. The DNA of the CDR3 is TGTGCCACCAGCAGAGATCCCCGGAGCGACGTGCATGGCTACACCTTC.

V and J are TRBV7-2 and TRBJ1-1; D call uncertain. V was cut by 4 bases and J by 7 bases, with 13 bases left in between. This CDR3 comprises 13 residues. Germline V gene lookup returns CDR1 SGHTA and CDR2 FQGNSA. The CDR3 loop reads CASSSTPELEAFF. CDR3 DNA sequence: TGTGCCAGCAGCTCCACCCCTGAACTTGAAGCTTTCTTT.

The chain has TRBV20-1 and TRBJ1-2, with D maybe TRBD1 (6 bases). This CDR3 comprises 13 residues. The V end was cut by 3 bases, the J end by 8 bases, with 16 bases between. Germline CDR1 and CDR2: DFQATT and SNEGSKA (reference sequence). CDR3 region: CSASPGDLDGYTF. The CDR3 DNA sequence: TGCAGTGCTAGTCCAGGGGACCTCGACGGCTACACCTTC.

The J gene is TRBJ2-5, the V gene TRBV5-5; D ambiguous. The CDR3 is 14 residues long. Germline V gene data show CDR1 as SGHKS and CDR2 as YYEKEE (reference sequence). V lost 1 base, J lost 5 bases, and 12 bases lay in between. In DNA form, the CDR3 reads TGTGCCAGCAGCTTGTATATAAGAGAGGAGACCCAGTACTTC. Residues: CASSLYIREETQYF.

The rearrangement links TRBV12-3 or TRBV12-4 to TRBJ1-1; D gene unclear. The CDR3 is 13 residues long. The ends were cut back, 4 bases at V and 6 bases at J, with 12 bases in the middle. Here the CDR3 DNA reads TGTGCCAGCAGTTCCCTAGGTTCCTCTGAAGCTTTCTTT. Amino acids: CASSSLGSSEAFF.

CDR3 in amino acids: CATSRDSGGAWETQYF. The CDR3 nucleotides read TGTGCCACCAGCAGAGATTCAGGGGGCGCCTGGGAGACCCAGTACTTC. The chain uses TRBV15 and TRBJ2-5; the match to TRBD1 covers 8 bases. The CDR3 is 16 amino acids. Germline V CDR1 and CDR2: LNHNV, YYDKDF (reference sequence). V was clipped by 0 bases and J by 5 bases; unmatched bases: 8.

V and J are TRBV4-2 and TRBJ2-1; D is possibly TRBD2 (6 bases). The germline V and J ends were trimmed by 0 bases and 4 bases, with 13 bases remaining between them. The germline CDR1 and CDR2 sequences are LGHNA and YNFKEQ. The CDR3 is made up of 16 amino acids. The CDR3 coding sequence is TGTGCCAGCAGCCAAGAATGGACTACCGGGTACAATGAGCAGTTCTTC. This codes for CASSQEWTTGYNEQFF.

To note about this clonotype: A junction boundary mismatches the germline segment, possibly from a read error. The chain combines TRBV4-3 with TRBJ1-2; 8 bases are a match to TRBD1. The length of the CDR3 is 16 residues. Germline CDR1 LGHNA, CDR2 YSLEER. As DNA, the CDR3 is TGCGACAGCAGCCAAGAAGGGACAGGCCCGCGTTATGGCTACACCTTC. Amino acid sequence: CDSSQEGTGPRYGYTF.

This clonotype showed up just a few times. V and J are TRBV10-3 and TRBJ2-1; TRBD2 might be the D (6 bases). Germline V gene sequence: CDR1 ENHRY, CDR2 SYGVKD. The V end was cut by 8 bases, the J end by 0 bases, with 14 bases between. This CDR3 has 15 amino acids. DNA for the CDR3: TGTGCCATCGACGCGGGGAAGAGCTCCTACAATGAGCAGTTCTTC. It is translated as CAIDAGKSSYNEQFF.

This clonotype has more than one count but fewer than ten. The V and J genes are TRBV4-3 and TRBJ2-1, with D unclear. The CDR3 runs to 18 residues. V lost 1 base, J lost 7 bases, and 23 bases lay in between. Germline lookup yields CDR1 LGHNA and CDR2 YSLEER. CDR3 nucleotide sequence: TGCGCCAGCAGCCAAGCCCCCCTCACGGTGTCCTTGGTAAATGAGCAGTTCTTC. Residues: CASSQAPLTVSLVNEQFF.